The 29 T cell receptor beta chains in this list originate from one sample, sequenced in a study of blood T cells in healthy people across ages. PCR was performed a second time for roughly 7 to 12 cycles using a sample-barcoded 5' primer and a J-beta primer mix. TCRdb analysed the 5' RACE reads with MiXCR anew, one entry per CDR3 protein. The sample carries around 1.7 million distinct CDR3 sequences, 28% recorded once. The specimen sequenced was blood. These receptors were taken from a young woman in good health.

This clonotype has more than one count but fewer than ten. The chain recombines TRBV7-9 with TRBJ2-7; D uncertain. Trimming removed 3 bases from V and 10 bases from J, with 13 bases in between. Germline CDR1 and CDR2: SEHNR and FQNEAQ (reference sequence). This CDR3 is built from 12 residues. The DNA of the CDR3 is TGTGCCAGCAGCTTCCGCGACAACCTTCAGTACTTC. The encoded protein is CASSFRDNLQYF. Supplemented by reference TRBV7-9 and TRBJ2-7, the full variable domain reads DTGVSQNPRHKITKRGQNVTFRCDPISEHNRLYWYRQTLGQGPEFLTYFQNEAQLEKSRLLSDRFSAERPKGSFSTLEIQRTEQGDSAMYLCASSFRDNLQYFGPGTRLTVT.

This clonotype was observed at least ten times. This chain uses TRBV10-3 with TRBJ2-3; no clear D gene. The V end lost 0 bases, the J end lost 6 bases, and 4 bases lay between the germline ends. The CDR3 runs to 12 residues. The V gene's germline CDR1 is ENHRY and CDR2 SYGVKD. CDR3 amino acids: CAISESVDTQYF. The CDR3 DNA sequence: TGTGCCATCAGTGAGTCTGTTGATACGCAGTATTTT.

The chain is built from TRBV6-5 and TRBJ2-7; tentatively, D is TRBD1 (6 bases). Germline lookup yields CDR1 MNHEY and CDR2 SVGAGI. V was shortened by 5 bases and J by 10 bases, with 15 bases between the two germline ends. There are 12 residues in the CDR3. The CDR3 here is CASSSNTGNQYF. CDR3 sequence (DNA): TGTGCCAGCAGTAGTAACACAGGGAATCAGTACTTC.

This clonotype has a handful of counts. The chain links TRBV28 to TRBJ1-5; D possibly corresponds to TRBD1 (6 bases). The V gene lost 3 bases and the J gene lost 2 bases, with 17 bases spanning the gap. This CDR3 spans 17 amino acids. Per germline, CDR1 MDHEN and CDR2 SYDVKM. In nucleotides, the CDR3 is TGTGCCAGCAGTTTCCCCGGACAGACCGGTGGCAATCAGCCCCAGCATTTT. Protein product: CASSFPGQTGGNQPQHF. Looking up the rest from reference TRBV28 and TRBJ1-5 gives the full variable domain: DVKVTQSSRYLVKRTGEKVFLECVQDMDHENMFWYRQDPGLGLRLIYFSYDVKMKEKGDIPEGYSVSREKKERFSLILESASTNQTSMYLCASSFPGQTGGNQPQHFGDGTRLSIL.

With regard to this clonotype: The junction shows a germline mismatch at one end, possibly a read error. The chain is built from TRBV5-1 and TRBJ1-2, with D possibly TRBD1 on 6 matching bases. Germline lookup yields CDR1 SGHRS and CDR2 YFSETQ. The CDR3 sequence is 15 residues long. CDR3 loop: CASSSEGGTAYGHTF. The CDR3 bases are TGCGCCAGCAGCTCTGAAGGGGGTACGGCCTATGGCCACACCTTC.

This clonotype showed up just a few times. The J gene is TRBJ2-1, the V gene TRBV7-9; D tentatively fits TRBD1 or TRBD2 (5 bases each). The CDR3 totals 14 residues. Trimming shortened V by 5 bases and J by 4 bases, and 12 bases separated the two germline ends. Germline CDR1 and CDR2: SEHNR and FQNEAQ (reference sequence). The CDR3 DNA follows: TGTGCCAGCAGCAGGACGGGGCATTACAATGAGCAGTTCTTC. Its translation is CASSRTGHYNEQFF.

The V call is TRBV6-5, the J call TRBJ2-1; a possible D gene is TRBD1 (5 bases). Germline values: CDR1 MNHEY, CDR2 SVGAGI. This CDR3 spans 14 amino acids. The V end was cut by 2 bases, the J end by 2 bases, with 7 bases between. CDR3 in amino acids: CASSYADTYNEQFF. In nucleotides, the CDR3 is TGTGCCAGCAGTTACGCGGACACCTACAATGAGCAGTTCTTC.

This clonotype was counted only a few times. The rearrangement joins TRBV20-1 to TRBJ2-1, with 7 bases aligning to TRBD2. V lost 1 base, J lost 15 bases, and 6 bases stayed unmatched. This CDR3 is 11 amino acids long. The germline V gene has CDR1 DFQATT and CDR2 SNEGSKA (reference sequence). The CDR3 region is CSARGSGTTFF. The CDR3 DNA reads TGCAGTGCTAGAGGGAGCGGGACCACGTTCTTC.

This clonotype occurred many times. This rearrangement joins TRBV20-1 to TRBJ2-7; tentative D call: TRBD2 (5 bases). The CDR3 covers 14 residues. Germline CDR1 and CDR2: DFQATT and SNEGSKA (reference sequence). The V and J ends lost 1 base and 0 bases respectively, with 10 bases between them. CDR3 nucleotide sequence: TGCAGTGCTAGAGCGGCGGGTTACTCCTACGAGCAGTACTTC. Translation gives CSARAAGYSYEQYF.

Remarks on this clonotype: Since a much larger clone is just one base distant, this may be a read error. V usage is TRBV29-1 and J usage is TRBJ2-5; TRBD2 aligns across 8 bases. The assigned J gene may be wrong: the sequence end matches TRBJ2-4 better. This CDR3 has 14 amino acids. The germline V gene encodes CDR1 SQVTM and CDR2 ANQGSEA. CDR3 region: CSVEAAPGGNIQYF. The CDR3 coding sequence is TGCAGCGTTGAGGCCGCCCCGGGGGGGAACATTCAGTACTTC.

The chain uses TRBV20-1 and TRBJ2-7; D gene uncertain. CDR3 length: 13 amino acids. From germline, CDR1 is DFQATT and CDR2 SNEGSKA (reference sequence). Trimming cost V 3 bases and J 1 base, with 10 bases left between them. The CDR3: CSARAPYSYEQYF. The CDR3 DNA reads TGCAGTGCTAGGGCACCTTATTCCTACGAGCAGTACTTC.

The J gene is TRBJ2-3, the V gene TRBV5-6; D is undetermined. CDR1 and CDR2 (germline): SGHDT, YYEEEE. The CDR3 has 17 amino acids. The V gene lost 4 bases and the J gene lost 0 bases, with 18 bases spanning the gap. Here the CDR3 DNA reads TGTGCCAGCAGCCCAACCAAAATACGCTCTAGCACAGATACGCAGTATTTT. Translating gives CASSPTKIRSSTDTQYF.

V is TRBV6-1 and J is TRBJ1-5; D remains unclear. Trimming took off 8 bases at V and 3 bases at J, with 11 bases between the two ends. Germline V gene lookup returns CDR1 MNHNS and CDR2 SASEGT. CDR3 length: 13 residues. The CDR3 spells CASLVGLNQPQHF. CDR3 nucleotide sequence: TGTGCCAGCCTTGTCGGCCTCAATCAGCCCCAGCATTTT.

Note on this clonotype: A much larger clone lies a single base off, so this may be a read error. The V call is TRBV7-9, the J call TRBJ2-7; D is possibly TRBD1 (6 bases). In germline, CDR1 is SEHNR, CDR2 FQNEAQ (reference sequence). Trimming cost V 8 bases and J 2 bases, with 13 bases left between them. The CDR3 runs 13 residues. CDR3 nucleotide sequence: TGTGCCAGCCGCCCACAGGGACCCTACGAGCAGTACGTC. It encodes CASRPQGPYEQYV.

This chain uses TRBV3-1 with TRBJ1-3; possibly TRBD1 for D (5 bases). The CDR3 sequence is 17 residues long. Germline CDR1 and CDR2: LGHDT and YNNKEL (reference sequence). V lost 4 bases and J 0 bases, leaving 16 bases between the germline ends. Here the CDR3 DNA reads TGTGCCAGCAGCCCCGGGGCGAAGTGGGCCTCTGGAAACACCATATATTTT. As protein: CASSPGAKWASGNTIYF.

This clonotype was seen ten or more times. J is TRBJ2-5 and V is TRBV7-6, with D hard to call. Trimming took off 8 bases at V and 3 bases at J, with 10 bases between the two ends. The CDR3 has 12 residues. Germline loops: CDR1 SGHVS, CDR2 FNYEAQ. CDR3: CASGPTEETQYF. The CDR3 nucleotides read TGTGCCAGCGGCCCGACTGAAGAGACCCAGTACTTC.

The chain couples TRBV20-1 to TRBJ1-4; no firm D call. The CDR3 is made up of 13 amino acids. CDR1 and CDR2 from the germline V gene are DFQATT and SNEGSKA (reference sequence). Between the trimmed V and J ends, which lost 6 bases and 6 bases, there was a span of 14 bases. This chain's CDR3 is CSATRPADEKLFF. In DNA, the CDR3 is TGCAGTGCCACCCGGCCGGCAGATGAAAAACTGTTTTTT.

This clonotype turned up a few times. The chain is built from TRBV6-5 and TRBJ2-1; a possible D gene is TRBD1 (7 bases). The CDR3 sequence is 15 residues long. CDR1 is MNHEY and CDR2 is SVGAGI in the germline V gene. V was cut by 6 bases and J by 5 bases, with 17 bases left in between. The CDR3 DNA sequence: TGTGCCAGCAGGGGCTCAGGGGGGAGGAACAATGAGCAGTTCTTC. Amino acid sequence: CASRGSGGRNNEQFF.

The chain recombines TRBV5-5 with TRBJ2-7; TRBD1 aligns across 7 bases. This CDR3 comprises 14 residues. After removal of 4 bases from V and 2 bases from J, the junction contained 6 bases not matched to a gene. Germline V lookup: CDR1 SGHKS, CDR2 YYEKEE (reference sequence). The CDR3 region is CASSARGQTYEQYF. CDR3 nucleotides: TGTGCCAGCAGCGCCAGGGGACAGACCTACGAGCAGTACTTC.

This clonotype was seen a handful of times. One end of the junction fails to match germline, which may point to a read error. This chain links TRBV28 with TRBJ2-5, with D tentatively TRBD1 (6 bases). The closer fit of TRBJ2-7 to the DNA end suggests the J call may be wrong. The CDR3 is made up of 14 amino acids. Germline-derived CDR1 and CDR2 are MDHEN and SYDVKM. The CDR3 spells CTSRGSGRYYEQYF. CDR3 nucleotides: TGTACCAGCAGGGGCTCCGGACGGTACTACGAGCAGTACTTC.

This clonotype was picked up a small number of times. J is TRBJ2-7 and V is TRBV3-1; 8 bases match TRBD2. Germline CDR1 reads LGHDT; CDR2 reads YNNKEL (reference sequence). V was pared by 3 bases and J by 5 bases, with 12 bases of the junction left unmatched. This CDR3 spans 16 amino acids. CDR3 residues: CASSQELHGGANEQYF. The CDR3 nucleotides are TGTGCCAGCAGCCAGGAACTTCACGGGGGGGCCAACGAGCAGTACTTC.

The chain combines TRBV5-1 with TRBJ2-5; 7 positions match TRBD1. Germline V lookup: CDR1 SGHRS, CDR2 YFSETQ. The CDR3 runs 15 residues. The trim removed 3 bases at V and 3 bases at J, leaving 8 bases unmatched. In DNA, the CDR3 is TGCGCCAGCAGCTGGACAGGTTATACTGAAGAGACCCAGTACTTC. Translating gives CASSWTGYTEETQYF. The variable domain in full, with the rest retrieved from reference TRBV5-1 and TRBJ2-5, is KAGVTQTPRYLIKTRGQQVTLSCSPISGHRSVSWYQQTPGQGLQFLFEYFSETQRNKGNFPGRFSGRQFSNSRSEMNVSTLELGDSALYLCASSWTGYTEETQYFGPGTRLLVL.

A single count supports this clonotype. The chain carries TRBV7-2 and TRBJ2-5; D possibly matches TRBD1 or TRBD2 (5 bases each). The CDR3 is made up of 14 amino acids. The V end lost 0 bases, the J end lost 11 bases, and 16 bases lay between the germline ends. Germline CDR1 is SGHTA and CDR2 is FQGNSA. The CDR3 nucleotides are TGTGCCAGCAGCTTAGCGGGACCTAAAGTGACTCAGTACTTC. Translating gives CASSLAGPKVTQYF. The full variable domain, completed using reference TRBV7-2 and TRBJ2-5, is GAGVSQSPSNKVTEKGKDVELRCDPISGHTALYWYRQSLGQGLEFLIYFQGNSAPDKSGLPSDRFSAERTGGSVSTLTIQRTQQEDSAVYLCASSLAGPKVTQYFGPGTRLLVL.

Note on this clonotype: The junction does not match germline at one end; this may be a read error. The chain couples TRBV18 to TRBJ2-1; 9 positions agree with TRBD2. The germline gives CDR1 KGHSH, CDR2 LQKENI. The CDR3 loop spans 14 amino acids. The CDR3 is CASSPAGGPYEQCF. The CDR3 nucleotides read TGTGCCAGCTCACCAGCGGGAGGGCCCTATGAGCAGTGCTTC.

This clonotype came up a few times. This clone may be a read error of a much larger clone one base away. The chain recombines TRBV5-4 with TRBJ2-1; TRBD1 aligns across 8 bases. The length of the CDR3 is 15 residues. Germline CDR1 and CDR2: SGHNT and YYREEE (reference sequence). CDR3 sequence: CASSQDRGSYNERFF. The CDR3 DNA reads TGTGCCAGCAGCCAAGACAGGGGCTCCTACAATGAGCGGTTCTTC.

This clonotype was detected only a few times. The J gene is TRBJ2-7, the V gene TRBV2; 10 nucleotides agree with TRBD1. The DNA end favors TRBJ2-5, so the J call may be wrong. Germline V gene data show CDR1 as SNHLY and CDR2 as FYNNEI. This CDR3 contains 16 residues. DNA for the CDR3: TGTGCCAGCAGACGGGACAGGGGCTCAAATGGGGAGACCCAGTACTTC. Protein sequence: CASRRDRGSNGETQYF.

This clonotype was detected only a few times. The genes are TRBV27 and TRBJ2-5; 7 bases line up with TRBD2. CDR1 is MNHEY and CDR2 is SMNVEV in the germline V gene (reference sequence). CDR3 length: 14 residues. V lost 8 bases to trimming and J lost 0 bases; unmatched junction nucleotides: 6. The CDR3 sequence: CASAGAGYQETQYF. The CDR3 DNA is TGTGCCAGCGCGGGAGCGGGGTACCAAGAGACCCAGTACTTC.

This chain connects TRBV7-2 to TRBJ2-1; D ambiguous. V was shortened by 6 bases and J by 6 bases, with 18 bases between the two germline ends. The CDR3 is 15 amino acids. Per the germline V gene, CDR1 is SGHTA and CDR2 is FQGNSA. CDR3 nucleotide sequence: TGTGCCAGCAGTCCTCCTCCCGTCTCGCCCAATGAGCAGTTCTTC. Amino acid sequence: CASSPPPVSPNEQFF.

This clonotype turned up a few times. This chain links TRBV29-1 with TRBJ2-2; D ambiguous. Germline V gene sequence: CDR1 SQVTM, CDR2 ANQGSEA. The CDR3 length is 13 residues. V lost 3 bases and J lost 0, with 5 bases in between. CDR3 in amino acids: CSVDKSNTGELFF. The CDR3 region has the DNA TGCAGCGTTGATAAGTCGAACACCGGGGAGCTGTTTTTT.